Sequencing of this TCR beta chain was carried out in a study of blood T cell repertoires in COVID-19. On the study more broadly: The United States, Italy and Spain provided the acute and convalescent COVID-19 samples. T cells, B-cell-depleted T cells, or PBMCs provided the cDNA or gDNA that served as material.

Trimming stripped 3 bases from V and 6 bases from J, with 8 bases between. Germline CDR1 SQVTM, CDR2 ANQGSEA. This CDR3 is 11 amino acids long. The assay was immunoSEQ multiplex PCR, and TCRdb's table has in-frame clones only and misses some. This table holds roughly 26,000 clones, about 71% found once. The sequence derives from a man aged 55 to 70 with active or convalescent COVID-19. The J gene is TRBJ1-1, the V gene TRBV29-1; D gene uncertain. Specimen: peripheral blood. CDR3 residues: CSVDSGPEAFF. For the CDR3, the DNA is TGCAGCGTTGATAGCGGACCTGAAGCTTTCTTT.